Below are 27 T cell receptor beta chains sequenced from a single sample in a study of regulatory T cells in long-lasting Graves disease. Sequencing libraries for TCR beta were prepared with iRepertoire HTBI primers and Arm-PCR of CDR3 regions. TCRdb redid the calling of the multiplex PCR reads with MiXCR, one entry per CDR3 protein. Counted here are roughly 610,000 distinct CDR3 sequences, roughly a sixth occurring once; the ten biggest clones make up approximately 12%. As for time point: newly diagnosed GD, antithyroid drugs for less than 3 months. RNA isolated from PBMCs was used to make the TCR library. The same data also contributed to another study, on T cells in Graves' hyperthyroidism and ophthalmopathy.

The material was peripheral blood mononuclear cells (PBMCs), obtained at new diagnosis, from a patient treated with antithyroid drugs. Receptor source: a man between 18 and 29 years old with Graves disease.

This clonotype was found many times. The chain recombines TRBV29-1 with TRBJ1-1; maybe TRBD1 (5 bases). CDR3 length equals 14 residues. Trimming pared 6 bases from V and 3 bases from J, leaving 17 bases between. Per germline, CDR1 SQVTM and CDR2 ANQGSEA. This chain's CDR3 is CSVHGGPGDTEAFF. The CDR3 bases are TGCAGCGTCCATGGGGGACCCGGCGACACTGAAGCTTTCTTT.

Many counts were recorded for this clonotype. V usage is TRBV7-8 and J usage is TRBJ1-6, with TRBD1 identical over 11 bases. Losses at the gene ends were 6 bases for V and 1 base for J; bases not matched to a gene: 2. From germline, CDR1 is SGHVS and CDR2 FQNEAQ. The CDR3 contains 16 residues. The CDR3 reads CASRGTGGSYNSPLHF. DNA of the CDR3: TGTGCCAGCAGGGGGACAGGGGGGTCCTATAATTCACCCCTCCACTTT.

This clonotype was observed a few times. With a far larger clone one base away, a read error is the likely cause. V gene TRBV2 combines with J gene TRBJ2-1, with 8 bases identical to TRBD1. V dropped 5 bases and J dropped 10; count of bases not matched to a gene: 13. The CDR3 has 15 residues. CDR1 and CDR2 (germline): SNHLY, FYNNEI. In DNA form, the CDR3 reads TGTGCCAGCAGTCCTACTTCGGGGACAGGTGAAGAGCAGTTCTTC. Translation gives CASSPTSGTGEEQFF.

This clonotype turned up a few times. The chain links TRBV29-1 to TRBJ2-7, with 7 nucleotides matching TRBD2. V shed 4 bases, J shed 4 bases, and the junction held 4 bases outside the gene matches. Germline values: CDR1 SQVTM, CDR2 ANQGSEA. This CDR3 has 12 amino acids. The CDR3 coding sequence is TGCAGCGTTGGGACTAGACAGTACGAGCAGTACTTC. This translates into CSVGTRQYEQYF.

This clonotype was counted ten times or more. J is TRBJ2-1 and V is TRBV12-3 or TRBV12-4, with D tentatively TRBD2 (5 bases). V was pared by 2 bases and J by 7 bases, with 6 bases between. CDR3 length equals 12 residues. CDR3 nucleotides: TGTGCCAGCAGTTTATGGGAGAATGAGCAGTTCTTC. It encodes CASSLWENEQFF.

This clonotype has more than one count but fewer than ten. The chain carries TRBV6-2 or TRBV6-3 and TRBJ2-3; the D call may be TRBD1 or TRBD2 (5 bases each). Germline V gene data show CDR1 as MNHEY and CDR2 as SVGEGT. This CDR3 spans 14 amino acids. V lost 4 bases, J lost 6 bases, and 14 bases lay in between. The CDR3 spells CASSSTRWGDTQYF. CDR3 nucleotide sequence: TGTGCCAGCAGTTCCACTCGCTGGGGGGATACGCAGTATTTT.

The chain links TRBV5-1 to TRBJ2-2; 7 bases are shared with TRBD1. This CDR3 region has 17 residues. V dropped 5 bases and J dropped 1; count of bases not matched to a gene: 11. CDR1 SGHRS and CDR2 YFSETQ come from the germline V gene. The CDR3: CASRGTEGARNTGELFF. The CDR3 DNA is TGCGCCAGCAGGGGAACCGAGGGGGCTCGGAACACCGGGGAGCTGTTTTTT.

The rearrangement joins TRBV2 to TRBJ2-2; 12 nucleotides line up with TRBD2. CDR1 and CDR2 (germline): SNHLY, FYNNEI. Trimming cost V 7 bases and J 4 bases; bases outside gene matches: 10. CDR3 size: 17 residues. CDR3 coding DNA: TGTGCCAGCACCCGGAGGACTAGCGGGATACCCACCGGGGAGCTGTTTTTT. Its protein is CASTRRTSGIPTGELFF.

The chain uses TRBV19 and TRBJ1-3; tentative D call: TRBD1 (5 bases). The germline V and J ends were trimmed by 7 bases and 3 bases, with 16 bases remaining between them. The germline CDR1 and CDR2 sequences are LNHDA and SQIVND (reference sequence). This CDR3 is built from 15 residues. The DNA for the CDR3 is TGTGCCAGTACCGGGACTTACCCCCGTGGAAACACCATATATTTT. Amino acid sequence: CASTGTYPRGNTIYF.

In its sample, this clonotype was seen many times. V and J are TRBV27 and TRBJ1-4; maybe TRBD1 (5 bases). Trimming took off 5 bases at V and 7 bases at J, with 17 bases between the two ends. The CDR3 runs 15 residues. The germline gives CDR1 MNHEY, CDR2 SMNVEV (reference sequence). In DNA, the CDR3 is TGTGCCAGCAGTCCCCTCGAGGGGTTAGGTGAAAAACTGTTTTTT. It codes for CASSPLEGLGEKLFF.

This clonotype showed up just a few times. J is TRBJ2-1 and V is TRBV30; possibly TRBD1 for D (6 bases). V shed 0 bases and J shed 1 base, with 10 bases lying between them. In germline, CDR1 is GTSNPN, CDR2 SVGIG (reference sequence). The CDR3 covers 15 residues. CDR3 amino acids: CAWSVLQGSYNEQFF. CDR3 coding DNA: TGTGCCTGGAGTGTATTACAGGGATCCTACAATGAGCAGTTCTTC.

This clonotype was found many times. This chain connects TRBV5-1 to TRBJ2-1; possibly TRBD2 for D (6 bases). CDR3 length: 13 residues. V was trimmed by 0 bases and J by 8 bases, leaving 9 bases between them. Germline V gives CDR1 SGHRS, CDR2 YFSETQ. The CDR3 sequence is CASSLEREDEQFF. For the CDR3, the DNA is TGCGCCAGCAGCTTGGAGAGGGAGGATGAGCAGTTCTTC.

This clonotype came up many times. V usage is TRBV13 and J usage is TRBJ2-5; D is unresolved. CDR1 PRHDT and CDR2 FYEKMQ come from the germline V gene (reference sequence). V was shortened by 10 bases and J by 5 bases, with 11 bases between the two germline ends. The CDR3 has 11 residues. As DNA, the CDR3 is TGTGCCACCACGCCCGGCGAGACCCAGTACTTC. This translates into CATTPGETQYF.

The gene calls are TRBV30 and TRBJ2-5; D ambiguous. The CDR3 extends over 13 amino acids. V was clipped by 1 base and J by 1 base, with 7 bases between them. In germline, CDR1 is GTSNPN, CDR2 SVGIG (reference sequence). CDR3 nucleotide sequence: TGTGCCTGGAGTGGGGGTATCCAAGAGACCCAGTACTTC. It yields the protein CAWSGGIQETQYF.

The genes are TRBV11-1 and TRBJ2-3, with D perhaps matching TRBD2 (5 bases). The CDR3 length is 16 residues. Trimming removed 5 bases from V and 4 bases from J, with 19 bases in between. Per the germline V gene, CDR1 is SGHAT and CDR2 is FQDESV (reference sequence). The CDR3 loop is CASSQDGSATADTQYF. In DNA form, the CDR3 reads TGTGCCAGCAGCCAAGATGGTAGCGCGACCGCAGATACGCAGTATTTT.

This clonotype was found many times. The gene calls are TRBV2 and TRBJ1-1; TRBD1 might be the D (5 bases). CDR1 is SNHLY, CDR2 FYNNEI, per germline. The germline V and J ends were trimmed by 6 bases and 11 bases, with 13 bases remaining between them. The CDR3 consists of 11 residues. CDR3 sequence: CASRGEGEAFF. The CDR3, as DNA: TGTGCCAGCAGAGGGGAGGGTGAGGCTTTCTTT.

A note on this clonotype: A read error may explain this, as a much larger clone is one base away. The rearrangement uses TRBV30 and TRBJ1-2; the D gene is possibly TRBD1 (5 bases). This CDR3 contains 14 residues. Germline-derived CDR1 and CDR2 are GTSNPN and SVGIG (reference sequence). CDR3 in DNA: TGTGCCTGGAGTGTACTGGGGGTAGTTTATGGCTACATCTTC. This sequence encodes CAWSVLGVVYGYIF.

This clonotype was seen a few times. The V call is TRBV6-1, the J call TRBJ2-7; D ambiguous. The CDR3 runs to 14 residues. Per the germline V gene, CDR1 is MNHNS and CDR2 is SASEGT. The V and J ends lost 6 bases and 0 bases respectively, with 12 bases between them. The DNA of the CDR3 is TGTGCCAGCAGCTATACGGGCCGCTCCTACGAGCAGTACTTC. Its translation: CASSYTGRSYEQYF.

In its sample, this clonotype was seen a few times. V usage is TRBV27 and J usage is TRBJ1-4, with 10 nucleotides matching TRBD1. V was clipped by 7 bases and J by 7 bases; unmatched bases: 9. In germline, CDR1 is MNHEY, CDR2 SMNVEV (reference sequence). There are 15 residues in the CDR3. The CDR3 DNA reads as TGTGCCAGCATTGAGACAGGGGGCGCGGGTGAAAAACTGTTTTTT. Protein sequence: CASIETGGAGEKLFF.

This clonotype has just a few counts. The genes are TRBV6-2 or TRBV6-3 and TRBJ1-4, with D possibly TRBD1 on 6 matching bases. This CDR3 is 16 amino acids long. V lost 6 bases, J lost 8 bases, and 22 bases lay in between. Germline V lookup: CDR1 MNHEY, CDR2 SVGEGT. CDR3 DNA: TGTGCCAGCAGCGGGGGGGGGCGCGATCTTGGAGAAAAACTGTTTTTT. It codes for CASSGGGRDLGEKLFF.

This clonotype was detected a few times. Here the CDR3 DNA reads TGTGCCAGCAACTACCGGAATGAGCAGTTCTTC. This sequence encodes CASNYRNEQFF. The chain links TRBV12-3 or TRBV12-4 to TRBJ2-1; no firm D call. The CDR3 consists of 11 residues. V lost 7 bases to trimming and J lost 7 bases, with 8 bases between them.

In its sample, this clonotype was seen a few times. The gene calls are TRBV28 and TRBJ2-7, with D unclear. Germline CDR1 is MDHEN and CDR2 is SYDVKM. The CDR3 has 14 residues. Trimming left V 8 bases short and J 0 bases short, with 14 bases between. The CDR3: CASRTPKSSYEQYF. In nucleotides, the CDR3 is TGTGCCAGCCGTACCCCAAAGAGCTCCTACGAGCAGTACTTC.

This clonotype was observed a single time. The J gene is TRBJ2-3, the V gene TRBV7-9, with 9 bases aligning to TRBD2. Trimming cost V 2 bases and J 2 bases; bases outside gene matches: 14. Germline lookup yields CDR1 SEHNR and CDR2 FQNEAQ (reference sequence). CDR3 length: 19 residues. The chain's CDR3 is CASSLNLDYPSGITDTQYF. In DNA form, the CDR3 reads TGTGCCAGCAGCTTAAACCTAGATTATCCTAGCGGGATCACAGATACGCAGTATTTT. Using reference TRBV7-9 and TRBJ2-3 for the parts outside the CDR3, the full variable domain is DTGVSQNPRHKITKRGQNVTFRCDPISEHNRLYWYRQTLGQGPEFLTYFQNEAQLEKSRLLSDRFSAERPKGSFSTLEIQRTEQGDSAMYLCASSLNLDYPSGITDTQYFGPGTRLTVL.

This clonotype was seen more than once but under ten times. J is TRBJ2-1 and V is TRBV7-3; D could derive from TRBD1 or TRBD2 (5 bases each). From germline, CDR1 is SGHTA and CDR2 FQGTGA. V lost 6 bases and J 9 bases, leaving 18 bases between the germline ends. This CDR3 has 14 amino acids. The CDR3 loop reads CASRSGQPHGEQFF. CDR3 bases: TGTGCCAGCAGGAGCGGACAACCTCATGGTGAGCAGTTCTTC.

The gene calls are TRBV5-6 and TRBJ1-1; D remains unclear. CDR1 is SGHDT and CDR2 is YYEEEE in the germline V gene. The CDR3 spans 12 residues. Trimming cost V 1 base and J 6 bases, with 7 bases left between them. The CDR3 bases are TGTGCCAGCAGCTTGCGGAATCCTGAAGCTTTCTTT. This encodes CASSLRNPEAFF.

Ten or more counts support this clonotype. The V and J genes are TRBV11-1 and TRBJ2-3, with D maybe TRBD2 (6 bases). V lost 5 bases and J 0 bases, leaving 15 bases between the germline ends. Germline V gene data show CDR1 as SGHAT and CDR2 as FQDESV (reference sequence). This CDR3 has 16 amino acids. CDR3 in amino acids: CASSLEGLGSTDTQYF. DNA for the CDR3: TGTGCCAGCAGCCTGGAGGGACTGGGGAGCACAGATACGCAGTATTTT.

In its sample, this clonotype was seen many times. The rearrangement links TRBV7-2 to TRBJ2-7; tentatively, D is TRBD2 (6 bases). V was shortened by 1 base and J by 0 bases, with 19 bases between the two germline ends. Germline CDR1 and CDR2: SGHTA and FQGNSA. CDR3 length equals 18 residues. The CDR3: CASSLDWQVGGPSYEQYF. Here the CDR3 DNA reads TGTGCCAGCAGCTTAGATTGGCAGGTGGGAGGACCCTCCTACGAGCAGTACTTC.